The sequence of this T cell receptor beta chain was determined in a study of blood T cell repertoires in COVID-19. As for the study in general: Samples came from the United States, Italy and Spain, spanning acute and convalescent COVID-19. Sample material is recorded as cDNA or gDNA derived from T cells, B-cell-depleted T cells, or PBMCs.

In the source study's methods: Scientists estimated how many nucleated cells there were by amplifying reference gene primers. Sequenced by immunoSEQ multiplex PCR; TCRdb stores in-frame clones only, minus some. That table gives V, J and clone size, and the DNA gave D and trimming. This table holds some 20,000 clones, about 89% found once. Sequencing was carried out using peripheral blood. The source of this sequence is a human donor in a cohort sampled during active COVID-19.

The CDR3 DNA sequence: TGTGCCAGCTGCCCTAGAAGGCAGAAAGAGACCCAGTACTTC. This translates into CASCPRRQKETQYF. V gene TRBV5-8 combines with J gene TRBJ2-5; the D is unclear. The CDR3 totals 14 residues. Germline CDR1 reads SGHTS; CDR2 reads YDEGEE. The germline V and J ends were trimmed by 7 bases and 3 bases, with 16 bases remaining between them.